Listed below are T cell receptor beta chains from one sample, sequenced in a study of cytomegalovirus exposure and HLA in healthy donors. Data came from immunoSEQ multiplex PCR; TCRdb stores just in-frame clones and leaves some out. The repertoire includes roughly 230,000 clones, 80% to 95% of them detected once, and around 1.7% sits in the top ten. Sequenced sample: PBMCs. Every receptor here comes from a girl aged 2 to 10 in good health and CMV-seronegative. Both conserved end residues are part of each CDR3. A D gene is named only where the DNA matches it firmly. Clone size is not always given. Where it is, it says once, few, many or a class for expanded clones.

CDR3 length,V gene,clone size,D gene,J gene,CDR3 DNA,CDR3 protein
13,TRBV5-4,.,TRBD1,TRBJ1-2,TGTGCCAGCAGCTTACAGGGGGCCGGTGGCTACACCTTC,CASSLQGAGGYTF
15,TRBV30,.,.,TRBJ1-1,TGTGCCACAGGGATTGGGCTGACCTCGAACACTGAAGCTTTCTTT,CATGIGLTSNTEAFF
17,TRBV5-3,.,.,TRBJ1-5,TGTGCCAGAAGCTTCCCCGGGCTCCAGGAGGGCAATCAGCCCCAGCATTTT,CARSFPGLQEGNQPQHF
15,TRBV5-1,.,TRBD2,TRBJ2-7,TGCGCCAGCAGCTTGGCCGGGGCTAGCGGGAGCGAGCAGTACTTC,CASSLAGASGSEQYF
15,TRBV9,.,TRBD2,TRBJ2-3,TGTGCCAGCAGCGTAGGAGGACTAGCCGCCGATACGCAGTATTTT,CASSVGGLAADTQYF
15,TRBV6-6,.,.,TRBJ1-6,TGTGCCAGCAGTTATCAGAGGGAGGGTTATTCACCCCTCCACTTT,CASSYQREGYSPLHF
17,TRBV2,.,TRBD2,TRBJ2-1,TGTGCCAGCAGGAGACTAGCGGGAGGTGACTCCTACAATGAGCAGTTCTTC,CASRRLAGGDSYNEQFF
15,TRBV11-2,.,TRBD1,TRBJ1-1,TGTGCCAGCAGCCCCCGGGACAGGGGAGTCGCTGAAGCTTTCTTT,CASSPRDRGVAEAFF
15,TRBV18,.,TRBD2,TRBJ2-3,TGTGCCAGCTCACCGTCTAGCGGGAGCGCAGATACGCAGTATTTT,CASSPSSGSADTQYF
14,TRBV7-3,.,TRBD1,TRBJ2-5,TGTGCCAGCAGCTTAACAGGGGGCCTAGAGACCCAGTACTTC,CASSLTGGLETQYF
16,TRBV6-1,.,.,TRBJ1-6,TGTGCCAGCAGTGAAGCCCCCCAGGGAGGAAATTCACCCCTCCACTTT,CASSEAPQGGNSPLHF
13,TRBV19,.,.,TRBJ1-5,TGTGCCAGTAGGACTCAGGGAAATCAGCCCCAGCATTTT,CASRTQGNQPQHF
16,TRBV6-6,.,.,TRBJ1-4,TGTGCCAGCAGTTACCGGTCGGGGTTCACTAATGAAAAACTGTTTTTT,CASSYRSGFTNEKLFF
14,TRBV6-5,.,TRBD2,TRBJ2-5,TGTGCCAGCAGTGAGGACGGGACTAGGGAGACCCAGTACTTC,CASSEDGTRETQYF
14,TRBV28,once,.,TRBJ2-7,TGTGCCAGCAGTCTATTTGGAGGGTACTACGAGCAGTACTTC,CASSLFGGYYEQYF
15,TRBV27,.,.,TRBJ2-7,TGTGCCAGCAGTTTAAGGCAGGACAGCTCCTACGAGCAGTACTTC,CASSLRQDSSYEQYF
14,TRBV5-1,.,.,TRBJ1-4,TGCGCCAGCAGTTCAGGGGCAACTAATGAAAAACTGTTTTTT,CASSSGATNEKLFF
14,TRBV28,.,TRBD2,TRBJ2-2,TGTGCCAGCACCCCTAAACCGGGGGGCGGGGAGCTGTTTTTT,CASTPKPGGGELFF
15,TRBV4-3,.,.,TRBJ1-5,TGCGCCAGCAGCCAAGAGCCCAGTAGCAATCAGCCCCAGCATTTT,CASSQEPSSNQPQHF
15,TRBV21-1,.,.,TRBJ2-1,TGTGCCAGCAGCAAAGTGGGGGCGCAGGTCCATGAGCAGTTCTTC,CASSKVGAQVHEQFF
15,TRBV6-5,.,TRBD2,TRBJ2-3,TGTGCCAGCAGCAGACTAGCGGGGAACACAGATACGCAGTATTTT,CASSRLAGNTDTQYF
13,TRBV30,.,TRBD2,TRBJ2-3,TGTGCCTGGAGTAACGGGGGGACAGATACGCAGTATTTT,CAWSNGGTDTQYF
18,TRBV5-4,once,TRBD2,TRBJ2-4,TGTGCCAGCAGCGCCGGGCCTAGCGGGAGAGGTGCCAAAAACATTCAGTACTTC,CASSAGPSGRGAKNIQYF
15,TRBV2,once,.,TRBJ2-1,TGTGCCAGCAGTGAATTGGCAGGGGACTACAATGAGCAGTTCTTC,CASSELAGDYNEQFF
13,TRBV11-2,.,.,TRBJ2-7,TGTGCCAGCAGCAGGGACTTGCTCTACGAGCAGTACTTC,CASSRDLLYEQYF
14,TRBV14,.,TRBD2,TRBJ2-5,TGTGCCAGCAACCGCGGGAGTACGGGAGAGACCCAGTACTTC,CASNRGSTGETQYF
13,TRBV18,.,.,TRBJ2-1,TGTGCCAGCTCATTAGGTCTACAGGATGAGCAGTTCTTC,CASSLGLQDEQFF
18,TRBV27,.,.,TRBJ2-2,TGTGCCAGCAGTTTAGGCTTTCTGGGGCTCTTAAACACCGGGGAGCTGTTTTTT,CASSLGFLGLLNTGELFF
15,TRBV7-9,.,TRBD1,TRBJ1-2,TGTGCCAGCAGCTCCCCGGACAGGGCTAACTATGGCTACACCTTC,CASSSPDRANYGYTF
10,TRBV2,once,.,TRBJ2-5,TGTGCCAGCACCTTTATCACCCAGTACTTC,CASTFITQYF
15,TRBV27,.,TRBD2,TRBJ2-7,TGTGCCAGCAGTTTGGGACTAGCTAGAACCTACGAGCAGTACTTC,CASSLGLARTYEQYF
16,TRBV7-2,once,TRBD1,TRBJ2-7,TGTGCCAGCAGCCAAGGGGGCCTGCCGAGCTCCTACGAGCAGTACTTC,CASSQGGLPSSYEQYF
14,TRBV6-1,.,TRBD1,TRBJ1-2,TGTGCCAGCAGAAGCGACAGGGGGAGCTATGGCTACACCTTC,CASRSDRGSYGYTF
12,TRBV5-6,once,.,TRBJ2-7,TGTGCCAGCAGCTTGGGGACAGACGAGCAGTACTTC,CASSLGTDEQYF
14,TRBV5-1,once,.,TRBJ2-5,TGCGCCAGCAGCTTGGTTTCGGGAGAAGAGACCCAGTACTTC,CASSLVSGEETQYF
15,TRBV9,.,TRBD1,TRBJ1-2,TGTGCCAGCAGCGAGGGGACAGGCGCTAACTATGGCTACACCTTC,CASSEGTGANYGYTF
17,TRBV28,.,.,TRBJ1-1,TGTGCCAGCAGTTTAGCCTCGCCGGGAGTAAGGGACACTGAAGCTTTCTTT,CASSLASPGVRDTEAFF
17,TRBV13,.,TRBD1,TRBJ1-1,TGTGCCAGCAGGCACCGGGACAGCAAGATAATGAACACTGAAGCTTTCTTT,CASRHRDSKIMNTEAFF
14,TRBV29-1,.,TRBD2,TRBJ2-1,TGCAGCGTCATGACTAGCGGAAACAACAATGAGCAGTTCTTC,CSVMTSGNNNEQFF
13,TRBV28,.,.,TRBJ1-5,TGTGCCAGCAGTTTATCGTTAAATCAGCCCCAGCATTTT,CASSLSLNQPQHF
15,TRBV5-4,.,TRBD2,TRBJ2-1,TGTGCCATCGCAAAGCGGGAGGGATCTTACAATGAGCAGTTCTTC,CAIAKREGSYNEQFF
13,TRBV7-9,.,TRBD1,TRBJ1-4,TGTGCCAGCAGCACCCGGGACAGCGAAAAACTGTTTTTT,CASSTRDSEKLFF
16,TRBV27,few,.,TRBJ1-1,TGTGCCAGCAGTTTAAGAGGACACCTTTTGAACACTGAAGCTTTCTTT,CASSLRGHLLNTEAFF
18,TRBV21-1,.,.,TRBJ1-2,TGTGCCAGCAGCAAAGCGCAGGACAGGGAGGAATTCGACTATGGCTACACCTTC,CASSKAQDREEFDYGYTF